Below, 10 T cell receptor beta chains from the same sample are listed, as sequenced in a study of CD8 T cells in ankylosing spondylitis. Via MiXCR, TCRdb re-called the 5' RACE reads, giving one row per CDR3 protein. The sample records under 400,000 distinct CDR3 sequences, roughly 10% being singletons. The sequenced sample consisted of blood, either unsorted or a sorted T cell fraction (not recorded which). These TCRs come from a female donor with ankylosing spondylitis or in good health (not recorded which).

This rearrangement joins TRBV16 to TRBJ1-2; D perhaps matches TRBD1 (5 bases). With 4 bases removed from V and 4 bases from J, the gap between germline ends came to 10 bases. Germline V gene lookup returns CDR1 KGHSY and CDR2 FQNENV. The CDR3 runs 13 residues. CDR3 DNA: TGTGCCAGCAGCCCGCGACAGAGCTATGGCTACACCTTC. Its protein is CASSPRQSYGYTF.

A note on this clonotype: With a much larger clone just one base away, this may be a read error. Because the CDR3 is missing its conserved closing phenylalanine or tryptophan, this is likely a read error. The chain links TRBV5-1 to TRBJ1-1, with 8 positions matching TRBD1. Trimming cost V 6 bases and J 1 base; bases outside gene matches: 8. From germline, CDR1 is SGHRS and CDR2 YFSETQ. The CDR3 loop spans 15 amino acids. For the CDR3, the DNA is TGCGCCAGCACCCCTATAGGACAGGGGAACACTGAAGCTTTCCTT. Amino acids: CASTPIGQGNTEAFL.

This clonotype has a count of ten or more. The chain is built from TRBV7-9 and TRBJ2-3, with D unresolved. The CDR3 is 12 residues long. CDR1 is SEHNR, CDR2 FQNEAQ, per germline (reference sequence). V was shortened by 2 bases and J by 4 bases, with 4 bases between the two germline ends. CDR3 coding DNA: TGTGCCAGCAGCTTACGGCCAGATACGCAGTATTTT. Translating gives CASSLRPDTQYF.

In this sample, this clonotype turned up many times. This sequence joins TRBV7-3 and TRBJ1-3, with 8 bases identical to TRBD1. The CDR3 has 19 amino acids. The junction had 16 bases not matched to a gene; V was cut back by 4 bases and J by 2 bases. Germline V gene lookup returns CDR1 SGHTA and CDR2 FQGTGA. The CDR3 DNA sequence: TGTGCCAGCAGCTCCCGGACAGGGAGACCTTATTCTCCTGGAAACACCATATATTTT. Protein product: CASSSRTGRPYSPGNTIYF.

The chain joins TRBV7-2 to TRBJ2-1; TRBD2 might be the D (6 bases). CDR1 and CDR2 (germline): SGHTA, FQGNSA. Trimming took 3 bases from V and 7 from J, leaving 13 bases between them. The CDR3 contains 14 residues. This chain's CDR3 is CASSFGGVRNEQFF. The CDR3 DNA sequence: TGTGCCAGCAGCTTTGGCGGGGTGAGGAATGAGCAGTTCTTC. Based on the CDR3 plus reference TRBV7-2 and TRBJ2-1, the full variable domain is GAGVSQSPSNKVTEKGKDVELRCDPISGHTALYWYRQSLGQGLEFLIYFQGNSAPDKSGLPSDRFSAERTGGSVSTLTIQRTQQEDSAVYLCASSFGGVRNEQFFGPGTRLTVL.

This clonotype was found many times. The chain carries TRBV5-1 and TRBJ1-2; 12 nucleotides agree with TRBD1. The germline V gene has CDR1 SGHRS and CDR2 YFSETQ. The CDR3 is 16 amino acids. V shed 1 base, J shed 7 bases, and the junction held 8 bases outside the gene matches. CDR3 region: CASSLTSGQGAIGYTF. The CDR3 DNA sequence: TGCGCCAGCAGCTTGACTTCGGGACAGGGGGCTATTGGCTACACCTTC.

There are many counts of this clonotype. This chain joins TRBV5-1 and TRBJ2-7; D unresolved. The CDR3 sequence is 15 residues long. CDR1 is SGHRS and CDR2 is YFSETQ in the germline V gene. Trimming took 0 bases from V and 2 from J, leaving 12 bases between them. CDR3 amino acids: CASSLVAAATYEQYF. The CDR3, as DNA: TGCGCCAGCAGCTTGGTCGCGGCGGCAACCTACGAGCAGTACTTC.

The table lists this clonotype with many counts. The chain uses TRBV20-1 and TRBJ2-1, with 12 bases identical to TRBD2. The CDR3 spans 13 residues. Germline-derived CDR1 and CDR2 are DFQATT and SNEGSKA (reference sequence). This CDR3 is CASGRALNNEQFF. For the CDR3, the DNA is TGCGCTAGCGGGAGGGCCCTAAACAATGAGCAGTTCTTC.

This clonotype has just a few counts. The J gene is TRBJ2-5, the V gene TRBV20-1, with TRBD2 identical over 8 bases. V shed 6 bases, J shed 4 bases, and the junction held 10 bases outside the gene matches. The V gene's germline CDR1 is DFQATT and CDR2 SNEGSKA (reference sequence). The CDR3 runs 14 residues. The CDR3 nucleotides read TGCAGTGCGATCAGAGCGGGAGCCCTAGAGACCCAGTACTTC. It specifies CSAIRAGALETQYF.

This clonotype was counted only a few times. CDR3: CASSPPRRGDEQFF. The CDR3 DNA reads as TGTGCCAGCAGCCCACCTCGTAGAGGGGATGAGCAGTTCTTC. The rearrangement joins TRBV7-9 to TRBJ2-1; D is possibly TRBD1 or TRBD2 (5 bases each). Trimming removed 5 bases at V and 8 bases at J, with 16 bases between. This CDR3 spans 14 amino acids. Per the germline V gene, CDR1 is SEHNR and CDR2 is FQNEAQ (reference sequence). The full variable domain, completed using reference TRBV7-9 and TRBJ2-1, is DTGVSQNPRHKITKRGQNVTFRCDPISEHNRLYWYRQTLGQGPEFLTYFQNEAQLEKSRLLSDRFSAERPKGSFSTLEIQRTEQGDSAMYLCASSPPRRGDEQFFGPGTRLTVL.